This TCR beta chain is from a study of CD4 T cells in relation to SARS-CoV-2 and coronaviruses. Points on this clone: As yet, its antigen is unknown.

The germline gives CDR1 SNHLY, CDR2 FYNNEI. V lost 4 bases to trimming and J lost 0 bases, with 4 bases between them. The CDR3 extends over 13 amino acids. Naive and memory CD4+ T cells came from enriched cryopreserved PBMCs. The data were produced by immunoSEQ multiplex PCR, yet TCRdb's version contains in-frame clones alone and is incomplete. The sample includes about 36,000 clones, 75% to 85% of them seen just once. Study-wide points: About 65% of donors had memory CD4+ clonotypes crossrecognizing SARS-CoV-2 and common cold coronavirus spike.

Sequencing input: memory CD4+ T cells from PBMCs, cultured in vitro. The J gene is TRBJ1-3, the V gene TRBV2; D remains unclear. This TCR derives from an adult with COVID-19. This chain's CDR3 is CASSVFSGNTIYF. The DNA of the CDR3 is TGTGCCAGCAGTGTTTTCTCTGGAAACACCATATATTTT. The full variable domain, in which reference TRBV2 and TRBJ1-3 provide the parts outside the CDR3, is EPEVTQTPSHQVTQMGQEVILRCVPISNHLYFYWYRQILGQKVEFLVSFYNNEISEKSEIFDDQFSVERPDGSNFTLKIRSTKLEDSAMYFCASSVFSGNTIYFGEGSWLTVV.